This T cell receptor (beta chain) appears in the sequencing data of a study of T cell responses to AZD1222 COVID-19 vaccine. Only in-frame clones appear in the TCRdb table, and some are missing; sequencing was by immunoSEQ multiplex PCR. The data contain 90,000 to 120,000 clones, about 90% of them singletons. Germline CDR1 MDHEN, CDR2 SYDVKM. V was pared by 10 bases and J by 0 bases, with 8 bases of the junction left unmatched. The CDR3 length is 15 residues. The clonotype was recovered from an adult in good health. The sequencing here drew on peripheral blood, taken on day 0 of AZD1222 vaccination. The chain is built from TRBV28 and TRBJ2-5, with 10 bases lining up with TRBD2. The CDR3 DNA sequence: TGTGCCACCGCCCTAGCGGGAGCGTACCAAGAGACCCAGTACTTC. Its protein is CATALAGAYQETQYF.